Shown below are 19 T cell receptor beta chains from a single sample sequenced in a study of blood T cell repertoires in COVID-19 (dated by TCRdb to the early 2020s). Libraries were prepared through the immunoSEQ multiplex PCR assay. The source is immuneACCESS, and TCRdb retained only in-frame sequences with V and J called. Part of the clones is not carried over; for the studies checked, unresolved V genes explain less than half of this, and the remainder is unexplained. This sample has 25,000 to 35,000 clones in its table, and roughly 84% of those were observed once. Clones ranked in the top ten supply about 25% of the sample. The sample comprised peripheral blood. These receptor sequences come from a man between 65 and 79 years old with active COVID-19.

This sequence joins TRBV21-1 and TRBJ1-5; TRBD1, as called in the table, went unchecked against the DNA. TRBV21-1 corresponds to a pseudogene. This CDR3 is 14 amino acids long. CDR3 amino acids: CATTWGHPNQPQHF. CDR3 nucleotides: TGTGCCACCACTTGGGGGCACCCGAATCAGCCCCAGCATTTT.

This clone was found once. The V call is TRBV6-4, the J call TRBJ1-2; D is uncertain. The CDR3 length is 18 residues. Germline CDR1 MRHNA, CDR2 SNTAGT. The ends were cut back, 6 bases at V and 4 bases at J, with 27 bases in the middle. The CDR3 loop is CASRCWRAEPRALYGYTF. The CDR3 DNA reads as TGTGCCAGCAGGTGTTGGAGGGCGGAGCCTCGGGCCCTCTATGGCTACACCTTC.

The chain joins TRBV11-2 to TRBJ1-6, with 11 nucleotides matching TRBD1. Germline CDR1 and CDR2: SGHAT and FQNNGV. The V gene end was trimmed by 4 bases and the J gene end by 15 bases; junction bases not matched to a gene: 5. The CDR3 is 13 amino acids. This CDR3 reads CASSSRTGGLLHF. The CDR3 DNA follows: TGTGCCAGCAGCTCCCGGACAGGGGGCCTCCTCCACTTT.

The chain is built from TRBV9 and TRBJ1-5; 8 bases are a match to TRBD1. V lost 3 bases and J lost 3; bases outside the gene matches: 11. In germline, CDR1 is SGDLS, CDR2 YYNGEE. The CDR3 totals 17 residues. The CDR3 DNA reads TGTGCCAGCAGCGAGGGGGACAGGTTGCAGCCCAATCAGCCCCAGCATTTT. Protein sequence: CASSEGDRLQPNQPQHF.

The chain employs TRBV11-2 and TRBJ2-7; TRBD1 is a possible D gene (6 bases). Germline V gives CDR1 SGHAT, CDR2 FQNNGV. V lost 1 base to trimming and J lost 5 bases, with 24 bases between them. CDR3 length: 18 amino acids. The CDR3 coding sequence is TGTGCCAGCAGCTTAGGGGGACGGGTGTGGGGGCAACCCAACGAGCAGTACTTC. This translates into CASSLGGRVWGQPNEQYF.

V usage is TRBV11-3 and J usage is TRBJ2-1; 9 positions match TRBD1. V lost 5 bases to trimming and J lost 7 bases; unmatched junction nucleotides: 9. Germline CDR1 and CDR2: SGHNT and YENEEA. The CDR3 spans 15 residues. The CDR3 nucleotides are TGTGCCAGCAGCCCTCCGGGACAGGGTTTAAATGAGCAGTTCTTC. It codes for CASSPPGQGLNEQFF.

The gene calls are TRBV15 and TRBJ2-1, with a tentative D call TRBD1 (5 bases). The CDR3 loop spans 17 amino acids. Germline assignment: CDR1 LNHNV and CDR2 YYDKDF (reference sequence). Between the trimmed V and J ends, which lost 1 base and 6 bases, there was a span of 19 bases. Written as DNA, the CDR3 is TGTGCCACCAGCAGAGCAAGGCCAACGTCGACAGTCAATGAGCAGTTCTTC. This sequence encodes CATSRARPTSTVNEQFF.

This clone was found a few times. The chain employs TRBV27 and TRBJ2-1, with TRBD2 matching 12 bases. The V gene end was trimmed by 1 base and the J gene end by 7 bases; junction bases not matched to a gene: 11. This CDR3 region has 18 residues. The germline CDR1 and CDR2 sequences are MNHEY and SMNVEV (reference sequence). CDR3: CASSLYGLAGSGGNEQFF. CDR3 sequence (DNA): TGTGCCAGCAGTTTATACGGACTAGCGGGATCGGGAGGGAATGAGCAGTTCTTC.

The chain joins TRBV4-1 to TRBJ2-7; 8 nucleotides match TRBD2. V was clipped by 0 bases and J by 3 bases; unmatched bases: 10. Germline values: CDR1 MGHRA, CDR2 YSYEKL. The length of the CDR3 is 17 residues. The CDR3 protein is CASSQDFRRGAVYEQYF. CDR3 in DNA: TGCGCCAGCAGCCAAGATTTTAGGCGGGGGGCGGTCTACGAGCAGTACTTC.

This chain uses TRBV5-1 with TRBJ2-7; the D is unclear. This CDR3 comprises 15 residues. CDR1 and CDR2 (germline): SGHRS, YFSETQ. The germline V and J ends were trimmed by 0 bases and 4 bases, with 14 bases remaining between them. As DNA, the CDR3 is TGCGCCAGCAGCTTGGAGGCTAGGTCGGCTTACGAGCAGTACTTC. This codes for CASSLEARSAYEQYF.

This clone was picked up one time. CDR3 bases: TGTGCCACCAGTGACGCAAGCGTGATCCCCTACAATGAGCAGTTCTTC. It specifies CATSDASVIPYNEQFF. The chain combines TRBV24-1 with TRBJ2-1; no definite D call. The CDR3 loop spans 16 amino acids. Trimming took 4 bases from V and 2 from J, leaving 14 bases between them. Germline loops: CDR1 KGHDR, CDR2 SFDVKD.

The V gene is TRBV5-1, the J gene TRBJ2-6; 12 nucleotides align to TRBD2. This CDR3 comprises 18 residues. Trimming took 3 bases from V and 3 from J; bases not matched to a gene: 7. Germline assignment: CDR1 SGHRS and CDR2 YFSETQ. The CDR3 sequence is CASSSRLAGEFGANVLTF. CDR3 nucleotide sequence: TGCGCCAGCAGCTCCCGACTAGCGGGAGAATTTGGGGCCAACGTCCTGACTTTC.

The chain joins TRBV4-1 to TRBJ2-7; TRBD2 agrees at 8 bases. This CDR3 is 13 amino acids long. Trimming cost V 1 base and J 5 bases; bases outside gene matches: 1. Per germline, CDR1 MGHRA and CDR2 YSYEKL. Here the CDR3 reads CASSQVSGDEQYF. The CDR3 region has the DNA TGCGCCAGCAGCCAAGTTAGCGGGGACGAGCAGTACTTC.

The V and J genes are TRBV7-3 and TRBJ2-1; 9 nucleotides agree with TRBD2. Germline V gene data show CDR1 as SGHTA and CDR2 as FQGTGA. V dropped 0 bases and J dropped 5; count of bases not matched to a gene: 2. The CDR3 totals 15 residues. The CDR3: CASSLTRTSDNEQFF. Written as DNA, the CDR3 is TGTGCCAGCAGCTTAACTAGGACTAGCGACAATGAGCAGTTCTTC.

The CDR3 reads CASSIEGDYGYTF. The CDR3 nucleotides read TGTGCCAGCAGCATAGAGGGGGACTATGGCTACACCTTC. The chain uses TRBV7-9 and TRBJ1-2; possibly TRBD1 for D (6 bases). Trimming removed 5 bases from V and 3 bases from J, with 10 bases in between. This CDR3 has 13 amino acids. Germline assignment: CDR1 SEHNR and CDR2 FQNEAQ (reference sequence).

The CDR3: CASSFLSGANVLTF. CDR3 in DNA: TGTGCCAGCAGTTTCCTCTCTGGGGCCAACGTCCTGACTTTC. The chain has TRBV27 and TRBJ2-6; no clear D gene. The CDR3 is 14 residues long. Trimming cost V 3 bases and J 0 bases, with 3 bases left between them. CDR1 and CDR2 (germline): MNHEY, SMNVEV (reference sequence).

This chain connects TRBV7-9 to TRBJ2-1; 8 bases match TRBD1. CDR1 and CDR2 from the germline V gene are SEHNR and FQNEAQ (reference sequence). The CDR3 has 15 amino acids. The ends lost 5 bases at V and 2 bases at J; junction bases unmatched: 5. In DNA, the CDR3 is TGTGCCAGCAGCCCTCCGGGACAGGCCTACAATGAGCAGTTCTTC. It translates to CASSPPGQAYNEQFF. Based on the CDR3 plus reference TRBV7-9 and TRBJ2-1, the full variable domain is DTGVSQNPRHKITKRGQNVTFRCDPISEHNRLYWYRQTLGQGPEFLTYFQNEAQLEKSRLLSDRFSAERPKGSFSTLEIQRTEQGDSAMYLCASSPPGQAYNEQFFGPGTRLTVL.

This sequence joins TRBV29-1 and TRBJ2-1; D call uncertain. Germline V gene lookup returns CDR1 SQVTM and CDR2 ANQGSEA. There are 10 residues in the CDR3. Deletions cut 4 bases from V and 9 bases from J, with 7 bases between. The CDR3 protein is CSVGPSEQFF. The CDR3 DNA follows: TGCAGCGTTGGGCCGTCTGAGCAGTTCTTC.

The chain uses TRBV23-1 and TRBJ2-4; 7 bases are shared with TRBD1. TRBV23-1 is flagged as an ORF with uncertain function. CDR3 length: 17 residues. Trimming removed 4 bases from V and 1 base from J; junction bases left unmatched: 10. The CDR3 DNA reads as TGCGCCAGCAGTCCCAGCCGAGGGGGCAGTGCCAAAAACATTCAGTACTTC. Translating gives CASSPSRGGSAKNIQYF.